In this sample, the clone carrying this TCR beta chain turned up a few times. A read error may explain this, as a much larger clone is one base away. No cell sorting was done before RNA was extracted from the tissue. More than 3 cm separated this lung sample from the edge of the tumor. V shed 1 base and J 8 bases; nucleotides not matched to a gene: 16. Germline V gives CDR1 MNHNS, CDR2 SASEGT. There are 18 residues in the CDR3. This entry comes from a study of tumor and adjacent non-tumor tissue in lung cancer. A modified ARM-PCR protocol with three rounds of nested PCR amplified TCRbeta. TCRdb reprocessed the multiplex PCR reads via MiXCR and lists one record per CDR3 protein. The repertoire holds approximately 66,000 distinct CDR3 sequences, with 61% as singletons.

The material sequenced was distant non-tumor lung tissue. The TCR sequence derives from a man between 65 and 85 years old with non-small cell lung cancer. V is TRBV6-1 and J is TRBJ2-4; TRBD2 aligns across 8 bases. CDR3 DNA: TGTGCCAGCAGTGAAGTAGGGCCAGCGGGAGTAGAAACGGACATTCAGTACTTC. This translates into CASSEVGPAGVETDIQYF.